These 2 T cell receptor beta chains were all obtained from the same sample, sequenced in a study of T cell responses to AZD1222 COVID-19 vaccine. Assay used: immunoSEQ multiplex PCR; TCRdb lists only in-frame clones, some missing. Found here are around 130,000 clones, roughly 92% of them singletons; the top ten hold 5.4%. This sample comprised peripheral blood, obtained on day 0 of AZD1222 vaccination. These receptors came from an adult in good health.

In the case of this clone: The junction and the germline gene differ at one end; a read error may be behind it. The chain employs TRBV29-1 and TRBJ1-2, with a weak D call TRBD1 (6 bases). Germline V gives CDR1 SQVTM, CDR2 ANQGSEA. The CDR3 covers 15 residues. The CDR3 reads CSVEGLRGAAGGYTF. The DNA of the CDR3 is TGCAGCGTCGAAGGGCTTCGGGGGGCGGCAGGTGGCTACACCTTC.

The chain is built from TRBV4-1 and TRBJ2-2, with 8 bases aligning to TRBD1. The CDR3 loop spans 17 amino acids. CDR1 and CDR2 (germline): MGHRA, YSYEKL. Trimming cost V 1 base and J 4 bases; bases outside gene matches: 8. This chain's CDR3 is CASSQGGQVMGTGELFF. DNA of the CDR3: TGCGCCAGCAGCCAAGGGGGACAGGTGATGGGCACCGGGGAGCTGTTTTTT.